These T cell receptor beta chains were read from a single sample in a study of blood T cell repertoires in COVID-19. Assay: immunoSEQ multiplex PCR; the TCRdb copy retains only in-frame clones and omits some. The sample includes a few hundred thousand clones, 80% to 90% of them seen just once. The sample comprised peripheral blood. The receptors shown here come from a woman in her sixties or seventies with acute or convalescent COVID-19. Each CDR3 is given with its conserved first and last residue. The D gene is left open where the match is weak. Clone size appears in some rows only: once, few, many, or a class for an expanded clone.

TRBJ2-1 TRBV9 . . CASRRGLAAYNEQFF TGTGCCAGCAGAAGAGGACTCGCGGCTTACAATGAGCAGTTCTTC
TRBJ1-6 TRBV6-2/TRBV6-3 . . CASSLIENSPLHF TGTGCCAGCAGTCTCATTGAGAATTCACCCCTCCACTTT
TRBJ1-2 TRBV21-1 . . CASSKGGDRHGYGYTF TGTGCCAGCAGCAAAGGGGGGGACAGACACGGATATGGCTACACCTTC
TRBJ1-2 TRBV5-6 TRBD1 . CASSLPRQGIEGYTF TGTGCCAGCAGCTTGCCCAGACAGGGGATTGAGGGCTACACCTTC
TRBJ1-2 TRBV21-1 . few CASNETRGGYTF TGTGCCAGCAACGAGACGAGGGGGGGCTACACCTTC
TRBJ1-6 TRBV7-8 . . CASSSDGEGPAPLHF TGTGCCAGCAGCTCTGACGGGGAGGGGCCCGCCCCCCTCCACTTT
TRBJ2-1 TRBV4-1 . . CASSQDTAESYNEQFF TGCGCCAGCAGCCAAGACACCGCTGAGTCCTACAATGAGCAGTTCTTC
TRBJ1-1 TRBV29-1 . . CSVGWGDTEAFF TGCAGCGTGGGCTGGGGAGACACTGAAGCTTTCTTT
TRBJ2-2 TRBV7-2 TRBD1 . CASSLKGALNTGELFF TGTGCCAGCAGCTTAAAGGGGGCCCTTAACACCGGGGAGCTGTTTTTT
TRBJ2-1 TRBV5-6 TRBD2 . CASSFARGNEQFF TGTGCCAGCAGCTTCGCGCGGGGGAATGAGCAGTTCTTC
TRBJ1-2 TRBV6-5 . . CASRPTDHYGYTF TGTGCCAGCAGGCCGACAGACCACTATGGCTACACCTTC
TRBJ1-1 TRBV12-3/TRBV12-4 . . CASKGGGEAFF TGTGCCAGCAAGGGCGGGGGTGAAGCTTTCTTT
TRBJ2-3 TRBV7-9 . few CASSLAYEDTQYF TGTGCCAGCAGCTTAGCGTACGAGGATACGCAGTATTTT
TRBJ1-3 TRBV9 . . CASSNTGTSFDTIYF TGTGCCAGCAGCAATACCGGGACATCGTTCGACACCATATATTTT
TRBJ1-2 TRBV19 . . CASSSGQSLNYGYTF TGTGCCAGTAGTAGTGGACAGTCACTAAACTATGGCTACACCTTC
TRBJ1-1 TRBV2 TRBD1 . CASSRYPGQANEAFF TGTGCCAGCAGCCGTTATCCGGGACAGGCGAATGAAGCTTTCTTT
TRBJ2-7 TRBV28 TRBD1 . CASSGGTGKGYEQYF TGTGCCAGCAGTGGAGGGACAGGGAAAGGATACGAGCAGTACTTC
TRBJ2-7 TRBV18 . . CASSPVVPGVSYEQYF TGTGCCAGCTCACCGGTGGTTCCGGGGGTGAGCTACGAGCAGTACTTC
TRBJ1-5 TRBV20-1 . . CSASLREGEKRNQPQHF TGCAGTGCTAGTCTCAGAGAGGGGGAGAAACGTAATCAGCCCCAGCATTTT
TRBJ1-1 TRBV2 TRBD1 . CASSRDRLNTEAFF TGTGCCAGCAGTAGGGACAGGTTGAACACTGAAGCTTTCTTT
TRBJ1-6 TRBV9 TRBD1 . CASSVDAGGNSPLHF TGTGCCAGCAGCGTAGACGCAGGGGGGAATTCACCCCTCCACTTT
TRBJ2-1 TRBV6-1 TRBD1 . CASSARTSGTAYNEQFF TGTGCCAGCAGTGCTCGTACCTCCGGGACAGCTTACAATGAGCAGTTCTTC
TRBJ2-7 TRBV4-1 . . CASSRDTTYEQYF TGCGCCAGCAGCCGGGACACCACCTACGAGCAGTACTTC
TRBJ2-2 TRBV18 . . CASSPERYTGELFF TGTGCCAGCTCACCAGAACGGTACACCGGGGAGCTGTTTTTT
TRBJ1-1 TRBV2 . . CASSQGGGRRNTEAFF TGTGCCAGCAGTCAAGGGGGGGGCAGACGGAACACTGAAGCTTTCTTT
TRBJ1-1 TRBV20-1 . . CSADDRSGAFF TGCAGTGCTGACGACAGGTCAGGAGCTTTCTTT
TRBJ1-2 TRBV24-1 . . CATSESGFYGYTF TGTGCCACCAGTGAGTCAGGTTTCTATGGCTACACCTTC
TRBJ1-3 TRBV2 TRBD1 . CAIGQDGNTIYF TGTGCCATAGGACAGGATGGAAACACCATATATTTT
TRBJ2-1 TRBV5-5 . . CASSLAREQFF TGTGCCAGCAGCTTAGCTCGCGAGCAGTTCTTC
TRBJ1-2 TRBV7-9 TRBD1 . CASSSQTGDRNYGYTF TGTGCCAGCAGCTCCCAGACAGGGGATCGGAACTATGGCTACACCTTC
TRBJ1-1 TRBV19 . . CAPRGDTEAFF TGTGCCCCACGCGGGGACACTGAAGCTTTCTTT
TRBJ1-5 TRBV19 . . CASSITRQGREPQHF TGTGCCAGTAGTATAACGCGTCAGGGGCGCGAGCCCCAGCATTTT
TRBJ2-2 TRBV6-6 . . CASSSGLTVRELFF TGTGCCAGCAGTTCGGGACTGACTGTAAGGGAGCTGTTTTTT
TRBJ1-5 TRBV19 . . CASSIPRETGQPQHF TGTGCCAGTAGTATACCCCGAGAGACGGGTCAGCCCCAGCATTTT
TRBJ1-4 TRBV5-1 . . CASRGGSAANEKLFF TGCGCCTCCCGCGGGGGGTCCGCGGCTAATGAAAAACTGTTTTTT
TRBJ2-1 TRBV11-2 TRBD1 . CASSRQIPGQENEQFF TGTGCCAGCAGCCGTCAAATACCGGGACAGGAAAATGAGCAGTTCTTC
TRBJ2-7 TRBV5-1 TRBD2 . CASSLGPAGEYEQYF TGCGCCAGCAGCTTGGGGCCAGCGGGGGAATACGAGCAGTACTTC
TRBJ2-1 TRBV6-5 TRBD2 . CASRGGAGAYNEQFF TGTGCCAGCAGGGGCGGGGCGGGGGCCTACAATGAGCAGTTCTTC
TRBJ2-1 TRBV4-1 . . CASSQEGRGGIRAEQFF TGCGCCAGCAGCCAAGAAGGGAGGGGGGGGATTCGGGCTGAGCAGTTCTTC
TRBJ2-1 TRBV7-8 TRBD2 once CASSTRGGQNEQFF TGTGCCAGCAGCACCCGGGGGGGCCAAAATGAGCAGTTCTTC
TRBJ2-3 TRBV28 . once CASSPSGTSSTDTQYF TGTGCCAGCAGTCCCTCGGGTACCTCTAGCACAGATACGCAGTATTTT
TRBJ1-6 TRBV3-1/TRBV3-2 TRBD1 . CASSQDLGTVNSPLHF TGTGCCAGCAGCCAAGATCTAGGGACAGTAAATTCACCCCTCCACTTT
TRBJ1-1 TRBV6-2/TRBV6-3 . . CASSWGHLNTEAFF TGTGCCAGCAGCTGGGGACACCTAAACACTGAAGCTTTCTTT
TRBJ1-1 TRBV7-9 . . CASSLGQNTEAFF TGTGCCAGCAGCTTAGGGCAGAACACTGAAGCTTTCTTT
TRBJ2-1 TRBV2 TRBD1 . CASSNRGNEQFF TGTGCCAGCAGTAACAGGGGGAATGAGCAGTTCTTC
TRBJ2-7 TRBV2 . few CASSEQGFTYEQYF TGTGCCAGCAGTGAACAGGGGTTCACCTACGAGCAGTACTTC
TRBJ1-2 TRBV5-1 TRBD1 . CASSFQGATGYTF TGCGCCAGCAGCTTTCAGGGGGCCACTGGCTACACCTTC
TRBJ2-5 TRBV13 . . CASSLGWGTNQQETQYF TGTGCCAGCAGCTTAGGGTGGGGGACAAACCAGCAAGAGACCCAGTACTTC